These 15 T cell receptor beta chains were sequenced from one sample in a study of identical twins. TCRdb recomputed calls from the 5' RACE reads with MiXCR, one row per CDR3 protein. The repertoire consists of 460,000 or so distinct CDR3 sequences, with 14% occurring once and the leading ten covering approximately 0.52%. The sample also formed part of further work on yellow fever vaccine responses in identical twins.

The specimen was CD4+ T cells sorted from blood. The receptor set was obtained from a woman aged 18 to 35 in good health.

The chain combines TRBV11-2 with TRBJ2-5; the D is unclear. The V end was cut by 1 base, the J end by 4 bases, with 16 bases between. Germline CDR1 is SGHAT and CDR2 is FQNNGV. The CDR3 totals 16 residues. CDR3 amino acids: CASSLGGRPAGETQYF. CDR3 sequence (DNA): TGTGCCAGCAGCTTAGGCGGCAGGCCGGCAGGAGAGACCCAGTACTTC.

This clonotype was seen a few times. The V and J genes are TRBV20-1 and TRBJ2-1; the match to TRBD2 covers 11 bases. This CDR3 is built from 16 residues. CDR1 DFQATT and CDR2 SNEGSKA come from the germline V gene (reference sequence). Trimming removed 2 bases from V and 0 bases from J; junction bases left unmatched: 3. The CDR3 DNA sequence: TGCAGTGCTAGATCCACTAGCGGGAGCTCCTACAATGAGCAGTTCTTC. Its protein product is CSARSTSGSSYNEQFF.

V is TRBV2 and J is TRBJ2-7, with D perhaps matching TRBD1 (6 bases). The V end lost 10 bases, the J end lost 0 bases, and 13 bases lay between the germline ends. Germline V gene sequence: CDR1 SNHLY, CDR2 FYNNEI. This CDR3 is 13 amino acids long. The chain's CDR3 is CATLRDTSYEQYF. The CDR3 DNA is TGTGCCACCCTAAGGGACACCTCCTACGAGCAGTACTTC.

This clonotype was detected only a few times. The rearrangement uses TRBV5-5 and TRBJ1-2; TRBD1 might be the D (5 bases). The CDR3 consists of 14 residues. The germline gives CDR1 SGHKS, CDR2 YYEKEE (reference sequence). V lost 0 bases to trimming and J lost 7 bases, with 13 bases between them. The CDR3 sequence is CASSLAGGVRGYTF. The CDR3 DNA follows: TGTGCCAGCAGCTTGGCCGGGGGGGTTCGTGGCTACACCTTC.

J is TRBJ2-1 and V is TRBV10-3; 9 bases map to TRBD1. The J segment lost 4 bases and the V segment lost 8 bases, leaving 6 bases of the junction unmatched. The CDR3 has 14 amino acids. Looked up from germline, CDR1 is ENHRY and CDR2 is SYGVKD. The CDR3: CAIAGTGTYNEQFF. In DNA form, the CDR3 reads TGTGCCATCGCCGGGACAGGGACATACAATGAGCAGTTCTTC.

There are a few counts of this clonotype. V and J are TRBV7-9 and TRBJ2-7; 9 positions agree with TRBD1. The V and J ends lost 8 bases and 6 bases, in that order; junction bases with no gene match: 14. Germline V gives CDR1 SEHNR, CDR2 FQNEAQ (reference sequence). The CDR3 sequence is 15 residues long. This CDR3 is CASSPKGTGTREQYF. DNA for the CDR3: TGTGCCAGCTCACCCAAGGGGACAGGGACGCGCGAGCAGTACTTC.

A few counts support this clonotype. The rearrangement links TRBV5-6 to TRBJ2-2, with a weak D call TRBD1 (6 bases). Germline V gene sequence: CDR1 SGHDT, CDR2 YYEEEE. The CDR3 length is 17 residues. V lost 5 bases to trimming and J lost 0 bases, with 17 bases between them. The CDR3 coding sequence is TGTGCCAGCAGGTTGCGCTTCCGGACAGCGAACACCGGGGAGCTGTTTTTT. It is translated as CASRLRFRTANTGELFF.

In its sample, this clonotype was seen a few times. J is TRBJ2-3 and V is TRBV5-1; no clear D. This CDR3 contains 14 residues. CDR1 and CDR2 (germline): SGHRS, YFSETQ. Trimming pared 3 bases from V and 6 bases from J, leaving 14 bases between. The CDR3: CASSYPDGLDTQYF. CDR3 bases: TGCGCCAGCAGCTACCCGGACGGCCTGGATACGCAGTATTTT.

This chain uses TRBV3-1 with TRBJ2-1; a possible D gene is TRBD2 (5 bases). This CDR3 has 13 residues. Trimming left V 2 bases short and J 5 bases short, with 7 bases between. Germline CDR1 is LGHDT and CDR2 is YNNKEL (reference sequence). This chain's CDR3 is CASSQREHNEQFF. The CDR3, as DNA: TGTGCCAGCAGCCAAAGGGAGCACAATGAGCAGTTCTTC.

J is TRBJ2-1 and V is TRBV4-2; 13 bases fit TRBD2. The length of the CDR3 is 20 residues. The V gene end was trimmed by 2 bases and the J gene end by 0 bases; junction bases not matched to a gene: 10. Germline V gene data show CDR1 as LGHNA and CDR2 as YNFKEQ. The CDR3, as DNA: TGTGCCAGCAGCCAATTCTTGGGACTAGCGGGAACTAACTCCTACAATGAGCAGTTCTTC. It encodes CASSQFLGLAGTNSYNEQFF.

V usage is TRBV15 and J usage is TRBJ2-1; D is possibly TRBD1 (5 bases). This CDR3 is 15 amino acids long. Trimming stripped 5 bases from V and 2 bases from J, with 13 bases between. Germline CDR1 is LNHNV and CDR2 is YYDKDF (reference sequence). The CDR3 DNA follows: TGTGCCACCAGCGGGGCCCTCGTGGCCTACAATGAGCAGTTCTTC. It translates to CATSGALVAYNEQFF.

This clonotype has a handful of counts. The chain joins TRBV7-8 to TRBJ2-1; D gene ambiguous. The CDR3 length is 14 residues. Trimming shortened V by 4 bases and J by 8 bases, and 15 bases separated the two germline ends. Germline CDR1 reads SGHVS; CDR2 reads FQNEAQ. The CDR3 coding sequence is TGTGCCAGCAGCTATGGGGAACCTTGGGATGAGCAGTTCTTC. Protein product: CASSYGEPWDEQFF.

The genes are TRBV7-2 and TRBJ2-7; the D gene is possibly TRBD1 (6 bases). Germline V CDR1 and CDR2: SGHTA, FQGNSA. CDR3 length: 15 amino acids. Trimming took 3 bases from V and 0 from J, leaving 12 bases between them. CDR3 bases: TGTGCCAGCAGCTTCCGTTCGGACAGCTCCTACGAGCAGTACTTC. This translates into CASSFRSDSSYEQYF.

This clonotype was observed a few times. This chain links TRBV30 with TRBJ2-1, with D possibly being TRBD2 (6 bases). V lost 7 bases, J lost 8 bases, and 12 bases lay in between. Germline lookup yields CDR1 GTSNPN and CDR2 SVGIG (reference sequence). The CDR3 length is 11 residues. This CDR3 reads CASSGGDEQFF. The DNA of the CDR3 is TGTGCCTCATCCGGGGGAGATGAGCAGTTCTTC.

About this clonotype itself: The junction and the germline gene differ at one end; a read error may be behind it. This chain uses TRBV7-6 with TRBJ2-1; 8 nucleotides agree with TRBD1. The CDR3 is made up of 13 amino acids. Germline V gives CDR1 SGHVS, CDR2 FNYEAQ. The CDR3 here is CASGFRQGNEQFF. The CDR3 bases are TGTGCCAGCGGCTTCCGACAGGGGAATGAGCAGTTCTTC.